The 32 T cell receptor beta chains presented below share a single source sample, sequenced in a study of blood T cell repertoires in COVID-19. Clones were read by immunoSEQ multiplex PCR, and TCRdb kept only the in-frame ones, dropping some. The sample gives over 200,000 clones, less than 90% of which show up once; about 2% is in the top ten. Material for sequencing was peripheral blood. The receptor set was obtained from a middle-aged man with active or convalescent COVID-19.

This chain joins TRBV9 and TRBJ2-3, with D perhaps matching TRBD1 (6 bases). Trimming pared 4 bases from V and 6 bases from J, leaving 18 bases between. Germline V CDR1 and CDR2: SGDLS, YYNGEE. The CDR3 spans 15 residues. Here the CDR3 reads CASSLGHSQGDTQYF. CDR3 coding DNA: TGTGCCAGCAGCTTGGGGCACTCCCAGGGGGATACGCAGTATTTT.

This chain joins TRBV29-1 and TRBJ2-5; weak D call: TRBD1 (5 bases). CDR1 SQVTM and CDR2 ANQGSEA come from the germline V gene. The CDR3 length is 13 residues. V dropped 6 bases and J dropped 4 bases, with 15 bases sitting between them. CDR3 protein: CSVETGYGETQYF. In DNA form, the CDR3 reads TGCAGCGTGGAAACAGGTTATGGAGAGACCCAGTACTTC.

This chain joins TRBV7-9 and TRBJ1-1; D is undetermined. The V end was cut by 5 bases, the J end by 4 bases, with 14 bases between. Germline assignment: CDR1 SEHNR and CDR2 FQNEAQ (reference sequence). The CDR3 length is 14 residues. The DNA for the CDR3 is TGTGCCAGCAGCCTTGATGCGGGTAGCACTGAAGCTTTCTTT. Its translation: CASSLDAGSTEAFF.

This clone was picked up one time. J is TRBJ2-7 and V is TRBV5-1; D not resolved. With 4 bases removed from V and 0 bases from J, the gap between germline ends came to 8 bases. The CDR3 consists of 13 residues. Germline V gene sequence: CDR1 SGHRS, CDR2 YFSETQ. CDR3 in amino acids: CASSRDPSYEQYF. DNA for the CDR3: TGCGCCAGCAGCCGAGATCCCTCCTACGAGCAGTACTTC.

This chain joins TRBV19 and TRBJ1-2, with D possibly being TRBD1 (6 bases). V dropped 5 bases and J dropped 10 bases, with 17 bases sitting between them. The CDR3 totals 13 residues. Germline values: CDR1 LNHDA, CDR2 SQIVND (reference sequence). The CDR3 DNA sequence: TGTGCCAGTAGTCCTACAGGGAGTGGGATCTACACCTTC. Translated: CASSPTGSGIYTF.

This clone was detected once. V gene TRBV19 combines with J gene TRBJ1-2; D unclear. V lost 0 bases to trimming and J lost 1 base, with 18 bases between them. The germline gives CDR1 LNHDA, CDR2 SQIVND (reference sequence). This CDR3 has 18 amino acids. Here the CDR3 DNA reads TGTGCCAGTAGTATAGATTCTGGGCTTGGCGACGGTAACTATGGCTACACCTTC. Translated, it gives CASSIDSGLGDGNYGYTF.

This clone was seen many times. This rearrangement joins TRBV28 to TRBJ2-5; no clear D gene. Per germline, CDR1 MDHEN and CDR2 SYDVKM. The V gene lost 4 bases and the J gene lost 5 bases, with 5 bases spanning the gap. This CDR3 has 11 residues. The CDR3 DNA reads TGTGCCAGCAGTTCGGTGGAGACCCAGTACTTC. This gives the protein CASSSVETQYF.

The chain combines TRBV7-2 with TRBJ1-2; TRBD1 might be the D (6 bases). This CDR3 contains 15 residues. With 4 bases removed from V and 4 bases from J, the gap between germline ends came to 16 bases. CDR1 is SGHTA, CDR2 FQGNSA, per germline. CDR3 amino acids: CASSSKATGFYGYTF. CDR3 in DNA: TGTGCCAGCAGCTCAAAAGCCACAGGGTTCTATGGCTACACCTTC.

The chain links TRBV19 to TRBJ2-7; 12 bases map to TRBD1. The CDR3 totals 13 residues. Germline lookup yields CDR1 LNHDA and CDR2 SQIVND (reference sequence). V shed 6 bases and J 5 bases; nucleotides not matched to a gene: 2. The CDR3 bases are TGTGCCAGTAGCGGGACAGGGGGCAACGAGCAGTACTTC. It codes for CASSGTGGNEQYF.

The chain couples TRBV7-9 to TRBJ1-4; no clear D gene. Germline lookup yields CDR1 SEHNR and CDR2 FQNEAQ (reference sequence). This CDR3 comprises 15 residues. Trimming shortened V by 1 base and J by 0 bases, and 6 bases separated the two germline ends. CDR3 amino acids: CASSLGAATNEKLFF. The CDR3 DNA sequence: TGTGCCAGCAGCTTAGGGGCAGCAACTAATGAAAAACTGTTTTTT.

J is TRBJ1-3 and V is TRBV30; maybe TRBD1 (5 bases). The V gene lost 3 bases and the J gene lost 2 bases, with 11 bases spanning the gap. This CDR3 contains 14 residues. The V gene's germline CDR1 is GTSNPN and CDR2 SVGIG (reference sequence). The CDR3 region has the DNA TGTGCCTGGAGGGCGGGGGACCCTGGAAACACCATATATTTT. Translating gives CAWRAGDPGNTIYF.

The chain uses TRBV18 and TRBJ1-5, with D possibly matching TRBD1 (5 bases). Trimming left V 2 bases short and J 1 base short, with 15 bases between. The germline CDR1 and CDR2 sequences are KGHSH and LQKENI. The CDR3 totals 17 residues. This CDR3 reads CASSPSGSMGSNQPQHF. The CDR3 nucleotides read TGTGCCAGCTCACCATCAGGGTCGATGGGAAGCAATCAGCCCCAGCATTTT.

J is TRBJ2-7 and V is TRBV27; 10 positions match TRBD2. The trim removed 6 bases at V and 4 bases at J, leaving 6 bases unmatched. Per germline, CDR1 MNHEY and CDR2 SMNVEV (reference sequence). The CDR3 is 14 amino acids. The CDR3 is CASRLAGASYEQYF. Written as DNA, the CDR3 is TGTGCCAGCAGGCTAGCGGGAGCCTCTTACGAGCAGTACTTC.

The chain uses TRBV12-3 or TRBV12-4 and TRBJ1-2; TRBD1 might be the D (5 bases). Trimming cost V 7 bases and J 4 bases, with 10 bases left between them. The CDR3 consists of 12 residues. CDR3 in DNA: TGTGCCAGCACCCTTAGGGGCTATGGCTACACCTTC. Translating gives CASTLRGYGYTF.

The V call is TRBV28, the J call TRBJ1-2; 7 bases align to TRBD1. The CDR3 has 16 amino acids. V gave up 5 bases and J gave up 2 bases; unmatched junction bases: 11. Per germline, CDR1 MDHEN and CDR2 SYDVKM. CDR3 DNA: TGTGCCAGCAGTCTCCGAGCTAGGGGACAGAACTATGGCTACACCTTC. The encoded protein is CASSLRARGQNYGYTF.

The chain has TRBV28 and TRBJ1-2; D ambiguous. The CDR3 covers 14 residues. V was clipped by 2 bases and J by 4 bases, with 11 bases between them. Per the germline V gene, CDR1 is MDHEN and CDR2 is SYDVKM. The CDR3 region is CASSLNVQIYGYTF. CDR3 sequence (DNA): TGTGCCAGCAGTTTAAATGTACAGATCTATGGCTACACCTTC.

This chain connects TRBV6-6 to TRBJ2-7, with 13 bases identical to TRBD2. CDR1 is MNHNY, CDR2 SVGAGI, per germline (reference sequence). The V gene end was trimmed by 5 bases and the J gene end by 11 bases; junction bases not matched to a gene: 21. This CDR3 has 18 residues. The CDR3 nucleotides are TGTGCCAGCAGTCCCCTGGGGCAGGGTACCGGGACTAGCGGGACAGAGTACTTC. Translation: CASSPLGQGTGTSGTEYF.

The genes are TRBV28 and TRBJ2-1; TRBD2 aligns across 10 bases. The trim removed 8 bases at V and 5 bases at J, leaving 12 bases unmatched. CDR1 and CDR2 from the germline V gene are MDHEN and SYDVKM. The CDR3 covers 16 residues. In nucleotides, the CDR3 is TGTGCCAGCCTAGGTTCTAGCGGGAGAATCCACAATGAGCAGTTCTTC. Translated, it gives CASLGSSGRIHNEQFF.

The rearrangement joins TRBV28 to TRBJ1-2; D not certain. V was clipped by 4 bases and J by 2 bases, with 5 bases between them. In germline, CDR1 is MDHEN, CDR2 SYDVKM. This CDR3 is built from 12 residues. The CDR3: CASSWQNYGYTF. The CDR3 DNA sequence: TGTGCCAGCAGTTGGCAGAACTATGGCTACACCTTC.

CDR3 loop: CASSDQPGESNQPQHF. CDR3 DNA sequence: TGCGCCAGCAGCGACCAGCCCGGGGAAAGCAATCAGCCCCAGCATTTT. The chain carries TRBV5-1 and TRBJ1-5, with D hard to call. Germline assignment: CDR1 SGHRS and CDR2 YFSETQ. CDR3 length: 16 amino acids. V dropped 4 bases and J dropped 1 base, with 15 bases sitting between them.

This clone appeared once. This chain joins TRBV18 and TRBJ2-3; 7 nucleotides align to TRBD1. The CDR3 contains 17 residues. The germline V gene encodes CDR1 KGHSH and CDR2 LQKENI. V was clipped by 3 bases and J by 0 bases; unmatched bases: 9. CDR3 nucleotide sequence: TGTGCCAGCTCACCTCGGGACAGATCCTCTAGCACAGATACGCAGTATTTT. Protein product: CASSPRDRSSSTDTQYF.

This rearrangement joins TRBV12-3 or TRBV12-4 to TRBJ1-2; D remains ambiguous. The CDR3 contains 12 residues. V lost 8 bases to trimming and J lost 4 bases, with 11 bases between them. The chain's CDR3 is CASHSGSYGYTF. The CDR3 DNA follows: TGTGCCAGCCACTCCGGGTCCTATGGCTACACCTTC.

This chain uses TRBV7-9 with TRBJ2-7, with 7 bases matching TRBD1. With 6 bases clipped from V and 3 bases from J, the junction kept 11 bases outside the gene matches. The CDR3 is 15 amino acids. CDR1 is SEHNR and CDR2 is FQNEAQ in the germline V gene (reference sequence). CDR3 bases: TGTGCCAGCAGTAACGGACAGGACTTCTTCTACGAGCAGTACTTC. This encodes CASSNGQDFFYEQYF.

This chain connects TRBV7-2 to TRBJ2-4, with TRBD1 identical over 7 bases. The CDR3 consists of 16 residues. Trimming took 1 base from V and 5 from J; bases not matched to a gene: 8. Germline V gene sequence: CDR1 SGHTA, CDR2 FQGNSA. The CDR3 spells CASSLGGAGGQNIQYF. CDR3 nucleotides: TGTGCCAGCAGCTTAGGTGGGGCAGGGGGTCAAAACATTCAGTACTTC.

The chain carries TRBV5-1 and TRBJ2-1, with 8 bases aligning to TRBD2. Germline CDR1 and CDR2: SGHRS and YFSETQ. The V and J ends lost 4 bases and 5 bases, in that order; junction bases with no gene match: 8. CDR3 length equals 15 residues. The DNA for the CDR3 is TGCGCCAGCAGCAACGCGTTAGCGGGGAACAATGAGCAGTTCTTC. Its translation is CASSNALAGNNEQFF. The full variable domain, completed using reference TRBV5-1 and TRBJ2-1, is KAGVTQTPRYLIKTRGQQVTLSCSPISGHRSVSWYQQTPGQGLQFLFEYFSETQRNKGNFPGRFSGRQFSNSRSEMNVSTLELGDSALYLCASSNALAGNNEQFFGPGTRLTVL.

The chain uses TRBV5-1 and TRBJ2-5; the D gene is possibly TRBD2 (6 bases). Germline V gives CDR1 SGHRS, CDR2 YFSETQ. V shed 4 bases and J shed 5 bases, with 15 bases lying between them. CDR3 size: 14 residues. CDR3 in amino acids: CASSQGLLEETQYF. The CDR3, as DNA: TGCGCCAGCAGCCAGGGACTCCTCGAGGAGACCCAGTACTTC.

V and J are TRBV28 and TRBJ1-3, with D perhaps TRBD1 (5 bases). V shed 8 bases and J shed 0 bases, with 11 bases lying between them. CDR3 size: 14 residues. The germline V gene encodes CDR1 MDHEN and CDR2 SYDVKM. The CDR3 sequence is CASGETASGNTIYF. The CDR3 nucleotides are TGTGCCAGCGGAGAGACAGCCTCTGGAAACACCATATATTTT.

This sequence joins TRBV20-1 and TRBJ2-7; maybe TRBD2 (6 bases). CDR1 is DFQATT, CDR2 SNEGSKA, per germline (reference sequence). Trimming cost V 3 bases and J 9 bases, with 18 bases left between them. The CDR3 consists of 13 residues. The DNA of the CDR3 is TGCAGTGCTAGTGGGGACTCGCTATTATGGCAGTACTTC. Protein: CSASGDSLLWQYF.

This rearrangement joins TRBV6-1 to TRBJ2-7; a possible D gene is TRBD2 (5 bases). The germline V and J ends were trimmed by 3 bases and 0 bases, with 15 bases remaining between them. The CDR3 has 16 amino acids. The germline gives CDR1 MNHNS, CDR2 SASEGT. CDR3 residues: CASSETPMGSSYEQYF. In DNA, the CDR3 is TGTGCCAGCAGTGAGACCCCTATGGGGAGCTCCTACGAGCAGTACTTC.

The rearrangement joins TRBV9 to TRBJ2-3; TRBD2 matches 13 bases. This CDR3 region has 16 residues. The germline V gene has CDR1 SGDLS and CDR2 YYNGEE. The trim removed 3 bases at V and 6 bases at J, leaving 7 bases unmatched. The CDR3 sequence is CASSGTSGGSGDTQYF. In DNA form, the CDR3 reads TGTGCCAGCAGCGGGACTAGCGGGGGATCGGGGGATACGCAGTATTTT.

The rearrangement links TRBV19 to TRBJ1-5, with 7 bases matching TRBD1. V dropped 5 bases and J dropped 0; count of bases not matched to a gene: 7. This CDR3 spans 16 amino acids. Germline CDR1 reads LNHDA; CDR2 reads SQIVND (reference sequence). In DNA, the CDR3 is TGTGCCAGTAGTGACAGGGAGATTAATAGCAATCAGCCCCAGCATTTT. This codes for CASSDREINSNQPQHF.

Here the CDR3 reads CASSLGGQPGNTIYF. The CDR3 DNA sequence: TGTGCCAGCAGTTTGGGAGGGCAGCCTGGAAACACCATATATTTT. This rearrangement joins TRBV28 to TRBJ1-3; the D is unclear. The CDR3 loop spans 15 amino acids. Germline-derived CDR1 and CDR2 are MDHEN and SYDVKM. With 3 bases removed from V and 2 bases from J, the gap between germline ends came to 11 bases.